Following are 13 T cell receptor beta chains from one sample sequenced in a study of cytomegalovirus exposure and HLA in healthy donors. A multiplex PCR was run with 60 Vbeta primers and 13 Jbeta primers. Sequenced by immunoSEQ multiplex PCR; TCRdb stores in-frame clones only, minus some. The sample carries 55,000 to 65,000 clones, approximately 79% recorded once. Source material: PBMCs. The receptor source for this set is a woman younger than 45 in good health and CMV-seronegative.

The chain links TRBV11-2 to TRBJ2-5, with a tentative D call TRBD1 (5 bases). Germline CDR1 is SGHAT and CDR2 is FQNNGV. The CDR3 is 14 amino acids. The V and J ends lost 5 bases and 5 bases respectively, with 15 bases between them. CDR3 DNA sequence: TGTGCCAGCAGCGTCGGCGCCAGGGATGAGACCCAGTACTTC. Protein sequence: CASSVGARDETQYF.

This chain links TRBV7-9 with TRBJ2-4, with 9 bases matching TRBD2. Germline V CDR1 and CDR2: SEHNR, FQNEAQ (reference sequence). V shed 5 bases and J 12 bases; nucleotides not matched to a gene: 11. CDR3 size: 14 residues. The CDR3 is CASSTGLAWDSQYF. The CDR3 DNA is TGTGCCAGCAGCACTGGACTAGCGTGGGACAGTCAGTACTTC.

The V call is TRBV7-9, the J call TRBJ1-1; D gene uncertain. This CDR3 spans 14 amino acids. The germline V and J ends were trimmed by 4 bases and 9 bases, with 18 bases remaining between them. Per the germline V gene, CDR1 is SEHNR and CDR2 is FQNEAQ (reference sequence). CDR3 nucleotide sequence: TGTGCCAGCAGCTCCAGTAAGGGAGGAATTCAAGCTTTCTTT. It translates to CASSSSKGGIQAFF.

The J gene is TRBJ1-3, the V gene TRBV7-3, with D unresolved. Trimming took off 0 bases at V and 0 bases at J, with 12 bases between the two ends. Germline V gene lookup returns CDR1 SGHTA and CDR2 FQGTGA. The CDR3 has 17 amino acids. The CDR3 reads CASSLTPGLHSGNTIYF. Here the CDR3 DNA reads TGTGCCAGCAGCTTAACGCCCGGACTCCACTCTGGAAACACCATATATTTT.

Points on this clone: At one of its ends the junction is not consistent with the germline gene, which may arise from a read error. The chain employs TRBV5-1 and TRBJ2-1, with 13 bases aligning to TRBD2. The CDR3 is 13 residues long. The germline CDR1 and CDR2 sequences are SGHRS and YFSETQ. CDR3 sequence: CASSPTSGREPFF. The CDR3 DNA follows: TGCGCCAGCAGCCCCACTAGCGGGAGGGAGCCGTTCTTC.

The table lists this clone with a few counts. This sequence joins TRBV7-9 and TRBJ2-1, with a possible D match to TRBD2 (5 bases). CDR3 length: 14 residues. Trimming cost V 2 bases and J 2 bases, with 7 bases left between them. CDR1 is SEHNR and CDR2 is FQNEAQ in the germline V gene (reference sequence). The CDR3: CASSLSGPYNEQFF. The CDR3 nucleotides are TGTGCCAGCAGCTTAAGCGGCCCCTACAATGAGCAGTTCTTC.

This chain uses TRBV7-3 with TRBJ2-1, with D uncertain. This CDR3 has 15 amino acids. V shed 5 bases and J shed 1 base, with 12 bases lying between them. The germline V gene encodes CDR1 SGHTA and CDR2 FQGTGA. CDR3 protein: CASSPSSLSYNEQFF. CDR3 sequence (DNA): TGTGCCAGCAGCCCGAGCTCCTTGTCCTACAATGAGCAGTTCTTC. The full variable domain, rest sourced from reference TRBV7-3 and TRBJ2-1, is GAGVSQTPSNKVTEKGKYVELRCDPISGHTALYWYRQSLGQGPEFLIYFQGTGAADDSGLPNDRFFAVRPEGSVSTLKIQRTERGDSAVYLCASSPSSLSYNEQFFGPGTRLTVL.

The chain combines TRBV9 with TRBJ2-5, with 9 nucleotides matching TRBD1. The CDR3 has 16 residues. Trimming took 0 bases from V and 4 from J; bases not matched to a gene: 7. The germline gives CDR1 SGDLS, CDR2 YYNGEE. The CDR3 DNA reads TGTGCCAGCAGCGTAGAGGGGACAGGGTTAGGAGAGACCCAGTACTTC. This codes for CASSVEGTGLGETQYF. The complete variable domain, with remaining parts taken from reference TRBV9 and TRBJ2-5, reads DSGVTQTPKHLITATGQRVTLRCSPRSGDLSVYWYQQSLDQGLQFLIQYYNGEERAKGNILERFSAQQFPDLHSELNLSSLELGDSALYFCASSVEGTGLGETQYFGPGTRLLVL.

The chain links TRBV7-6 to TRBJ2-5; TRBD2 matches at 8 bases. Per the germline V gene, CDR1 is SGHVS and CDR2 is FNYEAQ. J lost 1 base, V lost 2 bases, and 6 bases had no gene match. The CDR3 is 16 residues long. CDR3 nucleotides: TGTGCCAGCAGCTTAATAGCGGGAACTCTCCAAGAGACCCAGTACTTC. Translated: CASSLIAGTLQETQYF.

There are a few counts of this clone. This chain joins TRBV7-9 and TRBJ2-5, with 10 bases that match TRBD1. CDR1 SEHNR and CDR2 FQNEAQ come from the germline V gene (reference sequence). The CDR3 has 16 amino acids. The V segment lost 5 bases and the J segment 5 bases; nucleotides outside the gene matches: 11. This CDR3 reads CASSTLRQGARETQYF. The CDR3 DNA follows: TGTGCCAGCAGCACATTAAGACAGGGGGCGCGGGAGACCCAGTACTTC.

CDR3 region: CASSRGQGYYQGTEAFF. The CDR3, as DNA: TGCGCCAGCAGCCGGGGACAGGGTTATTATCAGGGCACTGAAGCTTTCTTT. The rearrangement links TRBV5-1 to TRBJ1-1, with 9 bases matching TRBD1. Germline trimming cut 4 bases from V and 4 bases from J; bases unmatched to any gene: 14. The CDR3 spans 17 residues. From germline, CDR1 is SGHRS and CDR2 YFSETQ.

This chain uses TRBV15 with TRBJ2-2; TRBD2 might be the D (6 bases). V was shortened by 4 bases and J by 6 bases, with 12 bases between the two germline ends. CDR3 length: 14 amino acids. Germline V CDR1 and CDR2: LNHNV, YYDKDF (reference sequence). Written as DNA, the CDR3 is TGTGCCACCAGCATCGGGGGTACGGCCGGGGAGCTGTTTTTT. Protein sequence: CATSIGGTAGELFF.

The V and J genes are TRBV5-8 and TRBJ1-1; D call uncertain. The germline V gene encodes CDR1 SGHTS and CDR2 YDEGEE. This CDR3 has 13 amino acids. V lost 3 bases and J 4 bases, leaving 10 bases between the germline ends. The CDR3 protein is CASSSPGGTEAFF. The CDR3 DNA sequence: TGTGCCAGCAGCTCTCCGGGAGGCACTGAAGCTTTCTTT.